A selection of T cell receptor beta chains follows, all from one sample in a study of cytomegalovirus exposure and HLA in healthy donors. Profiling relied on immunoSEQ multiplex PCR, and the TCRdb table lists in-frame clones only, not all of them. The sample lists 100,000 to 150,000 clones, roughly 93% seen once, with more than 0.9% in the top ten. The sequencing sample was made of PBMCs. These receptor sequences come from a woman aged 18 to 35 in good health and CMV-seronegative. Each CDR3 is given with its conserved first and last residue.

v_call: TRBV28; cdr3_aa: CASSLLGARETQYF
v_call: TRBV5-4; cdr3_aa: CASRRSTSGPTGELFF
v_call: TRBV6-6; cdr3_aa: CASSRIIGIPYF
v_call: TRBV28; cdr3_aa: CASREWGLAGAQETQYF
v_call: TRBV7-9; cdr3_aa: CASSLDLGGVLRELFF
v_call: TRBV6-6; cdr3_aa: CASRRSDYEQYF
v_call: TRBV19; cdr3_aa: CASSTGQGNQPQHF
v_call: TRBV6-5; cdr3_aa: CASSYTTGGIYEQYF
v_call: TRBV5-1; cdr3_aa: CASSLDGGYVDEQYF
v_call: TRBV6-5; cdr3_aa: CASSYSASGGSYEQYF
v_call: TRBV6-1; cdr3_aa: CASKEGLANNEQFF
v_call: TRBV28; cdr3_aa: CASTDSSRGGEQFF
v_call: TRBV7-9; cdr3_aa: CASEGQSGNTIYF
v_call: TRBV5-1; cdr3_aa: CASSGQGEQFF
v_call: TRBV27; cdr3_aa: CATSGAGANVLTF
v_call: TRBV28; cdr3_aa: CASSSDFESYEQYF
v_call: TRBV28; cdr3_aa: CASRRGGQGGNYGYTF
v_call: TRBV27; cdr3_aa: CASSLMPGEQYF
v_call: TRBV7-3; cdr3_aa: CASSLNVGGGEQYF
v_call: TRBV2; cdr3_aa: CASSEGLGTDTQYF
v_call: TRBV19; cdr3_aa: CASSIDPGQENTEAFF
v_call: TRBV30; cdr3_aa: CAWSVWGGNEKLFF
v_call: TRBV19; cdr3_aa: CASSIRPQGQVSEKLFF
v_call: TRBV5-8; cdr3_aa: CASSLERGPPYEQYF
v_call: TRBV28; cdr3_aa: CASSRSSDEQFF
v_call: TRBV6-5; cdr3_aa: CASSYSGRFYEQYF
v_call: TRBV5-6; cdr3_aa: CASSPRGGRDQPQHF
v_call: TRBV7-2; cdr3_aa: CASSYTGVNEQYF
v_call: TRBV28; cdr3_aa: CASSSLGGDRANYGYTF
v_call: TRBV7-9; cdr3_aa: CASSSPKGHLSGNTIYF
v_call: TRBV2; cdr3_aa: CASSSRQRNSPLHF
v_call: TRBV6-5; cdr3_aa: CASSYMTVGEQFF
v_call: TRBV7-9; cdr3_aa: CASSLTGTSGGYEQFF
v_call: TRBV9; cdr3_aa: CASSHNDRVSEQYF